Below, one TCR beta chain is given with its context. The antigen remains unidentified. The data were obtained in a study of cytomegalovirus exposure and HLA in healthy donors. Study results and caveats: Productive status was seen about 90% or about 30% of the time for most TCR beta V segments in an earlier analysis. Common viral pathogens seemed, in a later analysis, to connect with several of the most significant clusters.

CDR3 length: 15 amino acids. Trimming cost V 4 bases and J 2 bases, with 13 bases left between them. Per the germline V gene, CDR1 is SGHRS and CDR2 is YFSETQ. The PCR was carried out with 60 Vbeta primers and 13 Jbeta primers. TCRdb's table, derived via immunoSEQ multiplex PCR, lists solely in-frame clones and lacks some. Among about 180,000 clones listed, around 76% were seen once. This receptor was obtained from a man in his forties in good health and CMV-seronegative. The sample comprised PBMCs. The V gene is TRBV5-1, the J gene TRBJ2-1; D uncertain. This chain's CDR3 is CASSPDNAPYNEQFF. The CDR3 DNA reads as TGCGCCAGCAGCCCCGACAATGCACCCTACAATGAGCAGTTCTTC.